This T cell receptor beta chain was observed in a study of control samples from healthy donors and cancer patients. Germline values: CDR1 SGHDT, CDR2 YYEEEE. V was pared by 0 bases and J by 8 bases, with 2 bases of the junction left unmatched. CDR3 length: 15 amino acids. The data were produced by immunoSEQ multiplex PCR, yet TCRdb's version contains in-frame clones alone and is incomplete. The sample yields 130,000 to 150,000 clones, 85% to 95% seen once. This TCR came from a man aged 55 to 69 with colorectal cancer. The rearrangement links TRBV5-6 to TRBJ1-6, with 10 bases that match TRBD1. The material sequenced was PBMCs. CDR3 sequence reads: CASSLGGQGHSPLHF. The DNA of the CDR3 is TGTGCCAGCAGCTTGGGGGGACAGGGGCATTCACCCCTCCACTTT. Supplemented by reference TRBV5-6 and TRBJ1-6, the full variable domain reads DAGVTQSPTHLIKTRGQQVTLRCSPKSGHDTVSWYQQALGQGPQFIFQYYEEEERQRGNFPDRFSGHQFPNYSSELNVNALLLGDSALYLCASSLGGQGHSPLHFGNGTRLTVT.